The present T cell receptor (beta chain) was sequenced within a study of T cell clonotyping in hematopoietic cell transplantation. Germline CDR1 SNHLY, CDR2 FYNNEI. V was clipped by 6 bases and J by 3 bases; unmatched bases: 8. There are 15 residues in the CDR3. Findings and caveats of the study: At the given depth, recipient repertoires were over 97% de novo clonotypes. After transplant, recipient diversity fell while pathologically expanded clonotypes grew through day 180.

Described time point: recipient sample about 28 days before transplant, after cytoreduction. Here immunoSEQ multiplex PCR was the method, and the copy in TCRdb shows in-frame clones only, minus some. The table has approximately 11,000 clones, about nine tenths seen once; the top ten hold about 16%. This clone was seen only once. The antigen is unknown. Sequencing was performed on peripheral blood mononuclear cells, taken before stem cell transplant. The gene calls are TRBV2 and TRBJ2-3; 8 bases are shared with TRBD1. The sequence was collected from a woman aged 50 to 65 with chronic myeloid leukemia. Some clones in this sample may be carry-over from other donors' samples. CDR3 residues: CASRTRQGWTDTQYF. In DNA form, the CDR3 reads TGTGCCAGCAGGACCCGACAGGGGTGGACAGATACGCAGTATTTT.